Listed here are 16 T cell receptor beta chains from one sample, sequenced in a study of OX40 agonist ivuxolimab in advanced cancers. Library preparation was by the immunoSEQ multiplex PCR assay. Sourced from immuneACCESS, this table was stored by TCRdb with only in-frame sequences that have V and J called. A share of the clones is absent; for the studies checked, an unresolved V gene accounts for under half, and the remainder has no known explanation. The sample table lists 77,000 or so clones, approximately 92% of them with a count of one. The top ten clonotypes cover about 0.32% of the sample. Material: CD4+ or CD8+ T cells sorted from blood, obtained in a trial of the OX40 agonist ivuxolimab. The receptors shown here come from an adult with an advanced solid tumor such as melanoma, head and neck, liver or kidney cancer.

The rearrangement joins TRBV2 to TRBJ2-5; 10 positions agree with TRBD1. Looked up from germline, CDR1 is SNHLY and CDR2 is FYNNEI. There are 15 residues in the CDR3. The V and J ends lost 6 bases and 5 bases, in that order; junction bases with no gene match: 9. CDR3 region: CASRDIGTGAETQYF. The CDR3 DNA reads TGTGCCAGCAGGGACATTGGGACAGGGGCCGAGACCCAGTACTTC.

Written as DNA, the CDR3 is TGTGCCAGCAGCCCCCTCCCCCTCCCTTCCGAGCAGTACTTC. Its translation is CASSPLPLPSEQYF. This rearrangement joins TRBV9 to TRBJ2-7; no definite D call. CDR3 length: 14 amino acids. Per germline, CDR1 SGDLS and CDR2 YYNGEE. V dropped 4 bases and J dropped 6 bases, with 17 bases sitting between them.

The DNA of the CDR3 is TGTGCCAGTAGTATAGGACAGAGCAATCAGCCCCAGCATTTT. Its protein product is CASSIGQSNQPQHF. The rearrangement joins TRBV19 to TRBJ1-5; TRBD1 is a possible D gene (5 bases). Germline CDR1 reads LNHDA; CDR2 reads SQIVND (reference sequence). V lost 1 base, J lost 1 base, and 5 bases lay in between. The CDR3 sequence is 14 residues long.

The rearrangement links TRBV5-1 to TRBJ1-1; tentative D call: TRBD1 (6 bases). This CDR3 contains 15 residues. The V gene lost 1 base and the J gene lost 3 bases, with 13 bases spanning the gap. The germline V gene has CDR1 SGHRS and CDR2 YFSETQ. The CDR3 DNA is TGCGCCAGCAGCTTGATGCCGGGGGCCGACACTGAAGCTTTCTTT. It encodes CASSLMPGADTEAFF.

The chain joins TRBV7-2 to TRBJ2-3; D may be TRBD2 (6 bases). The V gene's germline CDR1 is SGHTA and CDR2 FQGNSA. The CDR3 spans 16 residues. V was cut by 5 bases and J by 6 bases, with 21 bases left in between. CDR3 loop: CASSPGLGGVVDTQYF. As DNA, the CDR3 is TGTGCCAGCAGCCCCGGTCTGGGGGGAGTCGTCGATACGCAGTATTTT.

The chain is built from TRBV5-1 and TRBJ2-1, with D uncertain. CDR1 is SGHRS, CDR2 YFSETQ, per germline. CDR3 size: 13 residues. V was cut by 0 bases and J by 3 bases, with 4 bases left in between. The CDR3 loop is CASSLGSYNEQFF. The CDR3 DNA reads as TGCGCCAGCAGCTTGGGCAGCTACAATGAGCAGTTCTTC. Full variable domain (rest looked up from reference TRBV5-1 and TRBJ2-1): KAGVTQTPRYLIKTRGQQVTLSCSPISGHRSVSWYQQTPGQGLQFLFEYFSETQRNKGNFPGRFSGRQFSNSRSEMNVSTLELGDSALYLCASSLGSYNEQFFGPGTRLTVL.

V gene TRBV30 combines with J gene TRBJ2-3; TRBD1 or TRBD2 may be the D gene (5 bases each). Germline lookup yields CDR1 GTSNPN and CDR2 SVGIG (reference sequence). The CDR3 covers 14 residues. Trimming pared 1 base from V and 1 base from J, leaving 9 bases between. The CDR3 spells CAWSAQGGTDTQYF. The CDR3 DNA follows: TGTGCCTGGAGTGCCCAGGGAGGCACAGATACGCAGTATTTT.

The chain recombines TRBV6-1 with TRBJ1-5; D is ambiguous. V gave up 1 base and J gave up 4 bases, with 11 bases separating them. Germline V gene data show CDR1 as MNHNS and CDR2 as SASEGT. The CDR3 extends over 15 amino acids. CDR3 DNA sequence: TGTGCCAGCAGTGAAGTACAGACCGTAAATCAGCCCCAGCATTTT. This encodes CASSEVQTVNQPQHF.

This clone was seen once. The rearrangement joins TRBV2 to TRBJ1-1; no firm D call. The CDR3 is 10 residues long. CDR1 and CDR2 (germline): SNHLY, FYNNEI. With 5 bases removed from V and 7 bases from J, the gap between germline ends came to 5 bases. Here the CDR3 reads CASSMFEAFF. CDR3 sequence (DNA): TGTGCCAGCAGTATGTTTGAAGCTTTCTTT.

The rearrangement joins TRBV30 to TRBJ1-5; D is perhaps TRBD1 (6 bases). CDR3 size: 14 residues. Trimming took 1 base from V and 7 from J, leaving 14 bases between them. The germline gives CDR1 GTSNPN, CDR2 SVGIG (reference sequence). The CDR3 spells CAWSGQGKEQPQHF. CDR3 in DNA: TGTGCCTGGAGTGGGCAGGGGAAAGAACAGCCCCAGCATTTT.

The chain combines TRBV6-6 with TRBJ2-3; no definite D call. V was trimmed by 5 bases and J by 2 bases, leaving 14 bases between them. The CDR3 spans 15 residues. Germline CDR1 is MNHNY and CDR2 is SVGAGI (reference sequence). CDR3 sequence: CASSLNFAPTDTQYF. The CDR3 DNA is TGTGCCAGCAGTCTAAACTTCGCCCCCACAGATACGCAGTATTTT.

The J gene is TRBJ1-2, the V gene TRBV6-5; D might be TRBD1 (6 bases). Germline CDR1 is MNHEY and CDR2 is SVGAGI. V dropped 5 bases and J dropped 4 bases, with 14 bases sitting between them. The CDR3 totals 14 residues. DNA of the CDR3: TGTGCCAGCAGTAGACAGGCTATGGGCTATGGCTACACCTTC. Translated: CASSRQAMGYGYTF.

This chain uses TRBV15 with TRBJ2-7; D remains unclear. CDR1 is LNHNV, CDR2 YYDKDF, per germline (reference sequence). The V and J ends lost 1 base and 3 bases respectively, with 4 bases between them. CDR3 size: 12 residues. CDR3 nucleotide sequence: TGTGCCACCAGCAGAGGTTACTACGAGCAGTACTTC. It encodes CATSRGYYEQYF.

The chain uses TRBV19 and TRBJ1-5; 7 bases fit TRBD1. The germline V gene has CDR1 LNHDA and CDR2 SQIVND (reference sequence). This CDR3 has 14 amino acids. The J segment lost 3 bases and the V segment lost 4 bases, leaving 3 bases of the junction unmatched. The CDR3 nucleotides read TGTGCCAGTAGTACGACAGGGACCAATCAGCCCCAGCATTTT. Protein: CASSTTGTNQPQHF.

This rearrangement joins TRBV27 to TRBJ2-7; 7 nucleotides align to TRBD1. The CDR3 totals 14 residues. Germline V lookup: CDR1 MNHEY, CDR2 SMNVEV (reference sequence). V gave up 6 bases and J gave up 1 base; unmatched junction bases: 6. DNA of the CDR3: TGTGCCAGCAGAAAGGACAGGCTTTCCTACGAGCAGTACTTC. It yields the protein CASRKDRLSYEQYF.

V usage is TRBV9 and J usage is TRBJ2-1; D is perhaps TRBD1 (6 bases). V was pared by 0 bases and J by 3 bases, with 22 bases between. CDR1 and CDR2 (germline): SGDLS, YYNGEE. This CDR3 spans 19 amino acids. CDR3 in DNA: TGTGCCAGCAGCGTAGCTGATCCGAACAGGGTGGTTGGCTACAATGAGCAGTTCTTC. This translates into CASSVADPNRVVGYNEQFF.